The source of this T cell receptor beta chain is a study of shared clonotypes between healthy human individuals. Study-level points and caveats: The authors expected sequencing depth to affect clonotype sharing among donors.

Regarding this clone: Its antigen is as yet unknown.

The CDR3 runs 14 residues. Germline-derived CDR1 and CDR2 are SGHRS and YFSETQ. Between the trimmed V and J ends, which lost 4 bases and 6 bases, there was a span of 14 bases. TCRdb's copy holds only in-frame clones and misses some; the assay was immunoSEQ multiplex PCR. The sample lists 1 million to 1.3 million clones, approximately 78% occurring once. The sample taken for sequencing was memory CD4+ T cells from PBMCs. The subset was: CD45RA-negative fraction. This chain joins TRBV5-1 and TRBJ2-1, with D hard to call. The sequence derives from a man aged 18 to 29 in good health. Some clones in this sample may be carry-over from other donors' samples. The CDR3 sequence is CASSVYTGTNEQFF. In DNA form, the CDR3 reads TGCGCCAGCAGCGTATACACTGGTACCAATGAGCAGTTCTTC.